This T cell receptor (beta chain) was captured by sequencing in a study of cytomegalovirus exposure and HLA in healthy donors. Details on this clone: Antigen unknown.

A multiplex PCR was run with 60 Vbeta primers and 13 Jbeta primers. Produced via immunoSEQ multiplex PCR; TCRdb's table is partial and in-frame only. Here the sample spans some 200,000 clones, roughly 84% being singletons. The V and J ends lost 9 bases and 4 bases respectively, with 18 bases between them. The CDR3 loop spans 14 amino acids. CDR1 and CDR2 (germline): LNHDA, SQIVND (reference sequence). Findings of the study overall: Later work found that TCR association rates differed between HLA loci; DRB1 had the most and HLA-C the fewest. Researchers catalogued roughly 170 TCR beta chains as cytomegalovirus-associated.

The sample was PBMCs. The chain recombines TRBV19 with TRBJ1-1; D unresolved. This TCR was recovered from a woman in her 50s in good health and CMV-seropositive. The DNA of the CDR3 is TGTGCCAGCAGTTTACCGGGGAGCGGCACTGAAGCTTTCTTT. Protein sequence: CASSLPGSGTEAFF.